This T cell receptor beta chain derives from a study of naive and memory T cell subsets. Study results and limitations: Far more TCRs reportedly came from tuberculin skin test site biopsies.

The sample's treatment: skin biopsy from PPD injection site in Mantoux-positive individual. The library had UMIs added by 3' ligation of an oligonucleotide to TCR cDNA. Individuals with a positive Mantoux test gave biopsies from PPD-injected skin. Ligated cDNA underwent four rounds of PCR with nested alpha and beta constant region primers and SP2. Alpha and beta constant region primers primed reverse transcription for blood and skin samples. TCRdb called the UMI-ligation and nested PCR reads again in MiXCR, with one record for every CDR3 protein. The profile covers around 33,000 distinct CDR3 sequences, with approximately 7.1% appearing a single time and approximately 2.8% taken by the ten largest. Germline V CDR1 and CDR2: SGHVS, FNYEAQ. This CDR3 has 14 amino acids. Regarding this clonotype: The antigen remains undetermined. At one of its ends the junction is not consistent with the germline gene, which may arise from a read error.

V and J are TRBV7-6 and TRBJ1-1; D gene unclear. The sequence was collected from an adult in good health. The sample was skin, taken from a tuberculin skin test site. CDR3: CASSGGTENSEAFF. CDR3 in DNA: TGTGCCAGCAGCGGTGGTACGGAGAACTCTGAAGCTTTCTTT. Variable domain in full (rest from reference TRBV7-6 and TRBJ1-1): GAGVSQSPRYKVTKRGQDVALRCDPISGHVSLYWYRQALGQGPEFLTYFNYEAQQDKSGLPNDRFSAERPEGSISTLTIQRTEQRDSAMYRCASSGGTENSEAFFGQGTRLTVV.